This entry concerns a single T cell receptor beta chain. The source of the sample is a study of sequential checkpoint blockade in melanoma. For the study at large: Arm A got nivolumab then ipilimumab; arm B the reverse, 1:1. Both treatment sequences were followed by maintenance nivolumab.

Deletions cut 2 bases from V and 1 base from J, with 11 bases between. CDR3 length: 15 amino acids. Germline loops: CDR1 MNHNY, CDR2 SVGAGI (reference sequence). Treatment in this sample: randomized to nivolumab then ipilimumab (arm A) or the reverse (arm B). No patient had prior DNA-damaging chemotherapy. From thawed PBMCs, live CD3+CD8+ cells negative for CD19 and CD56 were sorted. TCRdb's table, derived via immunoSEQ multiplex PCR, lists solely in-frame clones and lacks some. This repertoire shows more than 20,000 clones, around 82% found once; its top ten account for 11%. The material was CD8+ T cells sorted from blood (inferred from file names), obtained from a patient given nivolumab and ipilimumab in sequence. The rearrangement uses TRBV6-6 and TRBJ1-1; a weak D match, TRBD1 (5 bases). The sequence came from a human donor with melanoma. The CDR3 protein is CASSYGQGRNTEAFF. The CDR3 DNA sequence: TGTGCCAGCAGTTACGGGCAGGGTAGGAACACTGAAGCTTTCTTT.